This TCR beta chain is drawn from a study of Ad26.COV2.S vaccination and SARS-CoV-2 variants. To note about this clone: Antigen: not known.

Regarding treatment: around 19 received Ad26.COV2.S at low or high dose, single or two shots; about five received placebo; per-sample allocation not given. It was on day 63 after the first vaccine or placebo injection that samples were taken. Data came from immunoSEQ multiplex PCR; TCRdb stores just in-frame clones and leaves some out. The sample has about 350,000 clones; about 85% are singletons. The length of the CDR3 is 15 residues. The germline gives CDR1 SGHVS, CDR2 FQNEAQ. J was trimmed by 3 bases and V by 1 base; bases with no gene match: 5. Study-level points and caveats: Once vaccination had occurred, spike-specific CD8+ and CD4+ T cell responses reportedly showed substantial breadth.

The starting material was peripheral blood, obtained in a trial of Ad26.COV2.S vaccine versus placebo. The gene calls are TRBV7-8 and TRBJ1-2; 7 nucleotides align to TRBD1. This clonotype was obtained from a person aged 18 to 59 who received the Ad26.COV2.S COVID-19 vaccine or a placebo. The CDR3 spells CASSLGVGGDYGYTF. In nucleotides, the CDR3 is TGTGCCAGCAGCTTAGGAGTAGGGGGCGACTATGGCTACACCTTC.